The 3 T cell receptor beta chains reported below all come from one sample, sequenced in a study of T cell repertoires in cytomegalovirus infection. MiXCR, applied by TCRdb to the reads, yields one record per CDR3 protein. The data show fewer than 900,000 distinct CDR3 sequences, roughly 28% seen once. These receptors' targets are unknown. Sequences were derived from cultured CD8+ T cells from PBMCs, sampled from culture after CMV antigen stimulation. Receptor source: a human donor in good health (CMV status not recorded). Some clones in this sample may be carry-over from other donors' samples.

This clonotype was seen a handful of times. The chain joins TRBV7-9 to TRBJ1-5, with a tentative D call TRBD1 (5 bases). V lost 4 bases to trimming and J lost 3 bases, with 19 bases between them. Germline V CDR1 and CDR2: SEHNR, FQNEAQ (reference sequence). This CDR3 has 17 amino acids. The CDR3 loop reads CASSSDRGGTFNQPQHF. The CDR3 region has the DNA TGTGCCAGCAGCTCGGACCGGGGGGGAACATTCAATCAGCCCCAGCATTTT.

The chain carries TRBV19 and TRBJ2-7; D is ambiguous. This CDR3 region has 16 residues. Trimming stripped 5 bases from V and 2 bases from J, with 19 bases between. Germline CDR1 LNHDA, CDR2 SQIVND (reference sequence). The CDR3 protein is CASSPAHSDGPYEQYF. The DNA for the CDR3 is TGTGCCAGTAGTCCCGCCCACAGTGATGGTCCCTACGAGCAGTACTTC.

The chain carries TRBV20-1 and TRBJ1-2; 9 nucleotides match TRBD1. The trim removed 3 bases at V and 2 bases at J, leaving 1 base unmatched. CDR3 size: 13 residues. Germline V gene sequence: CDR1 DFQATT, CDR2 SNEGSKA (reference sequence). CDR3 in amino acids: CSASGQGNYGYTF. The CDR3 coding sequence is TGCAGTGCTAGTGGACAGGGGAACTATGGCTACACCTTC.